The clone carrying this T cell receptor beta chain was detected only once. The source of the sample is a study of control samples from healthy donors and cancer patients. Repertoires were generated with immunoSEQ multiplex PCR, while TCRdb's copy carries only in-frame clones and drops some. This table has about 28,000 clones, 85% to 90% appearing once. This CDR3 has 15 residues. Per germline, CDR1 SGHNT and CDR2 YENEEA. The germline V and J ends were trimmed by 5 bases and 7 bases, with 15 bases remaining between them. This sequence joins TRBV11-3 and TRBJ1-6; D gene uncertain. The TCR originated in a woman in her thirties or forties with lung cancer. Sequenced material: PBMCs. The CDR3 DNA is TGTGCCAGCAGCGAGGGAAATCAAGTGAATTCACCCCTCCACTTT. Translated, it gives CASSEGNQVNSPLHF.